One sample yielded the 17 T cell receptor beta chains listed below, sequenced in a study of long-term antiretroviral therapy in people with HIV. Sequencing used immunoSEQ v3.0 at survey level. Clones were read by immunoSEQ multiplex PCR, and TCRdb kept only the in-frame ones, dropping some. The table shows roughly 7,800 clones, with approximately 80% occurring only once. Source: unsorted PBMCs, taken 0.1 years after starting antiretroviral therapy. These receptors all come from a man aged 35-49 years with HIV.

The chain employs TRBV4-3 and TRBJ2-7, with 7 bases matching TRBD1. This CDR3 is built from 16 residues. V was pared by 0 bases and J by 6 bases, with 11 bases of the junction left unmatched. The V gene's germline CDR1 is LGHNA and CDR2 YSLEER. The CDR3 loop is CASSQDRGQGLGEQYF. DNA of the CDR3: TGCGCCAGCAGCCAAGATAGGGGGCAGGGCCTCGGCGAGCAGTACTTC.

This sequence joins TRBV28 and TRBJ1-6; D is unresolved. This CDR3 has 13 amino acids. Trimming cost V 6 bases and J 5 bases, with 8 bases left between them. CDR1 and CDR2 from the germline V gene are MDHEN and SYDVKM. In DNA, the CDR3 is TGTGCCAGCAGGACAACAAATAATTCACCCCTCCACTTT. It yields the protein CASRTTNNSPLHF.

V usage is TRBV7-3 and J usage is TRBJ2-7, with 9 bases aligning to TRBD1. Germline assignment: CDR1 SGHTA and CDR2 FQGTGA. V lost 2 bases, J lost 3 bases, and 5 bases stayed unmatched. This CDR3 contains 15 residues. DNA of the CDR3: TGTGCCAGCAGCTTAGCCCCGGACAGGGGCTACGAGCAGTACTTC. Translation: CASSLAPDRGYEQYF.

Points on this clone: At one end, the junction sequence differs from germline, possibly due to a read error. The chain carries TRBV10-3 and TRBJ2-7; no firm D call. In germline, CDR1 is ENHRY, CDR2 SYGVKD. There are 8 residues in the CDR3. The CDR3 sequence is CAIEKGLF. The CDR3 region has the DNA TGTGCCATCGAGAAGGGTCTCTTC.

The chain uses TRBV4-1 and TRBJ1-5, with D uncertain. The CDR3 runs to 15 residues. Germline V gives CDR1 MGHRA, CDR2 YSYEKL. Deletions cut 0 bases from V and 5 bases from J, with 11 bases between. The CDR3 region has the DNA TGCGCCAGCAGCCAAGAACAACGAATAGATCAGCCCCAGCATTTT. As protein: CASSQEQRIDQPQHF.

The chain uses TRBV6-6 and TRBJ1-2, with D possibly TRBD1 on 6 matching bases. Germline-derived CDR1 and CDR2 are MNHNY and SVGAGI (reference sequence). CDR3 length: 16 residues. V gave up 6 bases and J gave up 0 bases, with 17 bases separating them. CDR3 sequence: CASRTPGHRTNYGYTF. The DNA for the CDR3 is TGTGCCAGCAGGACCCCGGGACACCGGACTAACTATGGCTACACCTTC.

This clone was detected only once. The chain is built from TRBV2 and TRBJ1-2; D possibly corresponds to TRBD1 (6 bases). The CDR3 sequence is 16 residues long. From germline, CDR1 is SNHLY and CDR2 FYNNEI. V lost 4 bases to trimming and J lost 4 bases, with 19 bases between them. CDR3: CASSVSVEDSFYGYTF. DNA for the CDR3: TGTGCCAGCAGTGTCTCGGTCGAGGACAGCTTCTATGGCTACACCTTC. The full variable domain, its missing parts supplied by reference TRBV2 and TRBJ1-2, is EPEVTQTPSHQVTQMGQEVILRCVPISNHLYFYWYRQILGQKVEFLVSFYNNEISEKSEIFDDQFSVERPDGSNFTLKIRSTKLEDSAMYFCASSVSVEDSFYGYTFGSGTRLTVV.

The V and J genes are TRBV5-1 and TRBJ2-7; perhaps TRBD1 as D (6 bases). V shed 2 bases and J shed 3 bases, with 12 bases lying between them. Germline CDR1 is SGHRS and CDR2 is YFSETQ. The CDR3 contains 14 residues. The CDR3 bases are TGCGCCAGCAGCTTCGGCAGGGGTGGCTACGAGCAGTACTTC. Its protein is CASSFGRGGYEQYF.

The sample holds one count of this clone. The V gene is TRBV28, the J gene TRBJ2-7, with D possibly being TRBD1 (6 bases). The CDR3 is 16 amino acids. V was trimmed by 2 bases and J by 3 bases, leaving 17 bases between them. The germline gives CDR1 MDHEN, CDR2 SYDVKM. The CDR3: CASSLTGSPTDYEQYF. DNA for the CDR3: TGTGCCAGCAGTTTAACAGGGTCACCGACGGACTACGAGCAGTACTTC.

This clone was seen more than once but under ten times. This chain connects TRBV9 to TRBJ2-2; no clear D gene. Trimming took off 4 bases at V and 6 bases at J, with 7 bases between the two ends. Germline values: CDR1 SGDLS, CDR2 YYNGEE. The CDR3 has 12 residues. The CDR3, as DNA: TGTGCCAGCAGCCCTCTACCCGGGGAGCTGTTTTTT. It codes for CASSPLPGELFF.

The chain has TRBV9 and TRBJ1-1; no reliable D call. Germline V lookup: CDR1 SGDLS, CDR2 YYNGEE. The V end was cut by 4 bases, the J end by 0 bases, with 7 bases between. The CDR3 length is 13 residues. CDR3 region: CASSPAVNTEAFF. DNA of the CDR3: TGTGCCAGCAGCCCAGCGGTGAACACTGAAGCTTTCTTT.

The gene calls are TRBV13 and TRBJ2-1; 7 bases are shared with TRBD1. With V trimmed by 1 base and J by 7 bases, 7 bases remained unmatched. This CDR3 spans 15 amino acids. In germline, CDR1 is PRHDT, CDR2 FYEKMQ (reference sequence). The chain's CDR3 is CASSLDSRGFNEQFF. The CDR3 DNA sequence: TGTGCCAGCAGCTTAGATAGCAGGGGGTTTAATGAGCAGTTCTTC.

This chain links TRBV19 with TRBJ2-3; D not resolved. Per germline, CDR1 LNHDA and CDR2 SQIVND (reference sequence). The CDR3 covers 12 residues. V gave up 3 bases and J gave up 2 bases, with 3 bases separating them. The CDR3 sequence is CASSMVTDTQYF. The CDR3 DNA follows: TGTGCCAGTAGTATGGTCACAGATACGCAGTATTTT.

CDR3 sequence (DNA): TGTGCCAGCAGCTTGGGCGGGTACGGGGATTCACCCCTCCACTTT. Its protein is CASSLGGYGDSPLHF. The J gene is TRBJ1-6, the V gene TRBV5-4; no reliable D call. CDR3 size: 15 residues. Germline CDR1 and CDR2: SGHNT and YYREEE (reference sequence). V lost 0 bases to trimming and J lost 8 bases, with 12 bases between them.

The chain carries TRBV14 and TRBJ1-1, with a tentative D call TRBD1 (5 bases). The V and J ends lost 0 bases and 1 base respectively, with 12 bases between them. CDR1 and CDR2 from the germline V gene are SGHDN and FVKESK. The CDR3 length is 16 residues. The CDR3 coding sequence is TGTGCCAGCAGCCAAGAGTTCGGACAAGGGAACACTGAAGCTTTCTTT. Protein sequence: CASSQEFGQGNTEAFF.

The chain combines TRBV5-1 with TRBJ1-5; a possible D gene is TRBD1 (5 bases). This CDR3 region has 15 residues. The V and J ends lost 0 bases and 5 bases respectively, with 12 bases between them. Per the germline V gene, CDR1 is SGHRS and CDR2 is YFSETQ. The CDR3 sequence is CASSLDGGGDQPQHF. The CDR3 DNA follows: TGCGCCAGCAGCTTGGATGGGGGAGGTGATCAGCCCCAGCATTTT.

This clone appeared a single time. The chain uses TRBV7-9 and TRBJ2-7; TRBD1 matches at 9 bases. CDR3 length: 16 residues. Germline CDR1 reads SEHNR; CDR2 reads FQNEAQ (reference sequence). Trimming at V came to 5 bases and at J to 2 bases, leaving 10 bases not matched to a gene. The CDR3 DNA reads TGTGCCAGCAGCCCGCGTCCCGGGACAGGGACCTACGAGCAGTACTTC. It translates to CASSPRPGTGTYEQYF.